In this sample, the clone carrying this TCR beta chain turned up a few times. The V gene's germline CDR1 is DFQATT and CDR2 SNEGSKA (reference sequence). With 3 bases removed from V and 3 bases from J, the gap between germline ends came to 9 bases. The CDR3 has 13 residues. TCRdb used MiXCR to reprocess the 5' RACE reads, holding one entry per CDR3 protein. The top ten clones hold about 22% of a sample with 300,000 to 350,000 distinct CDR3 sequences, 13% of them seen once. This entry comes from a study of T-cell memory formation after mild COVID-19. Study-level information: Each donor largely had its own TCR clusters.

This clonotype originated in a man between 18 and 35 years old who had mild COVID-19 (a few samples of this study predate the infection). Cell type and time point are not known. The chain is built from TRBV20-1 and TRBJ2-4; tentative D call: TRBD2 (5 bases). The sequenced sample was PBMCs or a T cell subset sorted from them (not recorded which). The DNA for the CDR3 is TGCAGTGCTAGTCAGCGGTTCAAAAACATTCAGTACTTC. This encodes CSASQRFKNIQYF.